This TCR beta chain comes out of a study of T-cell reconstitution after alpha-beta-depleted transplantation in children. This clonotype was counted a few times. The CDR3 sequence is 18 residues long. The V gene lost 1 base and the J gene lost 0 bases, with 19 bases spanning the gap. Per germline, CDR1 DFQATT and CDR2 SNEGSKA (reference sequence). Preparing the TCRbeta library involved the use of unique molecular identifiers. TCRdb re-called the PCR reads through MiXCR, storing one row per CDR3 protein. This sample has 230,000 or so distinct CDR3 sequences, with 9.7% found just once. Sequenced here: PBMCs from the stem cell graft donor, sampled from the stem cell graft. The chain is built from TRBV20-1 and TRBJ2-1; possible D gene TRBD1, 8 bases. This clonotype originated in a human donor who donated a stem cell graft to a child with SCID. CDR3 amino acids: CSARVAQGDYGSYNEQFF. The CDR3 DNA sequence: TGCAGTGCTAGAGTTGCACAGGGGGACTACGGCTCCTACAATGAGCAGTTCTTC.